The source of this T cell receptor (beta chain) is a study of response to subunit inactivated influenza vaccine. In TCRdb, the RT-PCR reads were re-called with MiXCR into one record per CDR3 protein. The sample contains about 570,000 distinct CDR3 sequences, 10% to 12% of which appear only once. The table lists this clonotype with a few counts. The CDR3 loop spans 15 amino acids. Looked up from germline, CDR1 is SGHTA and CDR2 is FQGNSA. V was shortened by 0 bases and J by 7 bases, with 13 bases between the two germline ends. The same sample was also studied in work on T cells expressing NK-cell markers. That paper states: Scientists made TCR beta cDNA using 5'RACE template switching with UMIs. Dominant NKG2C+ clonotypes made up about 1.0-7.5% of CD8+ T cells in a handful of donors. Several donors likewise had their CD3+CD56-NKG2C+ fraction led by these clonotypes. Certain NKG2C+ T cell clones were expanded, and their HCMV specificity remained unclear.

V usage is TRBV7-2 and J usage is TRBJ2-1; no definite D call. This TCR came from a man aged 50 to 60 who received an inactivated influenza vaccine. The sequences come from PBMCs from blood, collected on the day of vaccination. The CDR3 DNA is TGTGCCAGCAGCTTAGCATCCAGGATAGGGAATGAGCAGTTCTTC. Its translation: CASSLASRIGNEQFF.